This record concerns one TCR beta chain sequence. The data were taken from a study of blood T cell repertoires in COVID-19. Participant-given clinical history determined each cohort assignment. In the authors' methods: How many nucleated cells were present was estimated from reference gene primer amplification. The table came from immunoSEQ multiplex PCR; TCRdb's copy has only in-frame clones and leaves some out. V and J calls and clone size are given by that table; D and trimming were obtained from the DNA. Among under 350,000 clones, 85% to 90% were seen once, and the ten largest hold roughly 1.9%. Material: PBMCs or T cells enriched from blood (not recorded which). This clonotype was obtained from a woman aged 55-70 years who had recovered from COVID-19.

The CDR3: CASSSLGAGGEAFF. The CDR3, as DNA: TGCGCCAGCAGCTCCCTGGGGGCGGGCGGTGAAGCTTTCTTT. V and J are TRBV5-1 and TRBJ1-1; D might be TRBD1 (6 bases). V was shortened by 3 bases and J by 7 bases, with 16 bases between the two germline ends. Germline CDR1 and CDR2: SGHRS and YFSETQ. This CDR3 contains 14 residues.